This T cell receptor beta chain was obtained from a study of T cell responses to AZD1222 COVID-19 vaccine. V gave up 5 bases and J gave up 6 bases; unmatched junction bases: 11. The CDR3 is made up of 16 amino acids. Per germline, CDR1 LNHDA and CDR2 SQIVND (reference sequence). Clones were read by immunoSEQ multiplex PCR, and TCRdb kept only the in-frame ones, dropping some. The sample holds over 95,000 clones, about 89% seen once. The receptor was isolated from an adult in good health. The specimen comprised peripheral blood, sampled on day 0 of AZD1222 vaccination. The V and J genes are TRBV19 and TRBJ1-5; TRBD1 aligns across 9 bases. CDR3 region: CASSPTDRGSGQPQHF. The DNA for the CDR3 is TGTGCCAGTAGTCCCACCGACAGGGGGAGCGGTCAGCCCCAGCATTTT.